These T cell receptor beta chains were read from a single sample in a study of OX40 agonist ivuxolimab in advanced cancers. This table comes from immunoSEQ multiplex PCR, and its TCRdb copy is limited to in-frame clones, with some not included. The sample has around 79,000 clones, 88% seen once. The source was CD4+ or CD8+ T cells sorted from blood, collected in a trial of the OX40 agonist ivuxolimab. The receptors derive from an adult with an advanced solid tumor such as melanoma, head and neck, liver or kidney cancer. The CDR3 runs from the conserved cysteine through the conserved F or W. Each record gives: J gene, D gene, clone size, V gene, CDR3 DNA, CDR3 protein. A D gene is named only where the DNA matches it firmly. Part of the rows lack a size; the others show once, few, many or a class for expanded clones.

J gene: TRBJ2-7
D gene: .
clone size: .
V gene: TRBV27
CDR3 DNA: TGTGCCAGCAGTTTTCCTTCAGGCTACGAGCAGTACTTC
CDR3 protein: CASSFPSGYEQYF

J gene: TRBJ1-2
D gene: TRBD1
clone size: .
V gene: TRBV7-8
CDR3 DNA: TGTGCCAGCAGCTTAAGGGGGCTGGGCTATGGCTACACCTTC
CDR3 protein: CASSLRGLGYGYTF

J gene: TRBJ2-3
D gene: TRBD2
clone size: .
V gene: TRBV19
CDR3 DNA: TGTGCCACCCAGACTAGCGGGAGCACAGATACGCAGTATTTT
CDR3 protein: CATQTSGSTDTQYF

J gene: TRBJ1-2
D gene: TRBD1
clone size: .
V gene: TRBV5-1
CDR3 DNA: TGCGCCAGCAGCTTGTCGGGACAGGGCTATGGCTACACCTTC
CDR3 protein: CASSLSGQGYGYTF

J gene: TRBJ2-7
D gene: TRBD2
clone size: .
V gene: TRBV7-2
CDR3 DNA: TGTGCCAGCAGCTTGGCGGGAGGACTACTTTACGAGCAGTACTTC
CDR3 protein: CASSLAGGLLYEQYF

J gene: TRBJ2-7
D gene: .
clone size: .
V gene: TRBV11-1
CDR3 DNA: TGTGCCAGCAGCTTCGGGCAGACCTACGAGCAGTACTTC
CDR3 protein: CASSFGQTYEQYF

J gene: TRBJ2-1
D gene: .
clone size: .
V gene: TRBV19
CDR3 DNA: TGTGCCAGTAGTATGGGGACTTCCTATTCTGTATCCTACAATGAGCAGTTCTTC
CDR3 protein: CASSMGTSYSVSYNEQFF

J gene: TRBJ2-1
D gene: TRBD2
clone size: .
V gene: TRBV7-9
CDR3 DNA: TGTGCCAGCAGCTTAGGACTAGCGAGCAATGAGCAGTTCTTC
CDR3 protein: CASSLGLASNEQFF

J gene: TRBJ2-7
D gene: .
clone size: once
V gene: TRBV27
CDR3 DNA: TGTGCCAGCAGTTTATTCGGGGACTACGAGCAGTACTTC
CDR3 protein: CASSLFGDYEQYF

J gene: TRBJ1-2
D gene: .
clone size: .
V gene: TRBV15
CDR3 DNA: TGTGCCACCAGCAGAGACCTGGCGCAGGGCCCCTATGGCTACACCTTC
CDR3 protein: CATSRDLAQGPYGYTF

J gene: TRBJ1-6
D gene: .
clone size: .
V gene: TRBV10-3
CDR3 DNA: TGTGCCATCAAAGGGGAGAGGGGGGATAATTCACCCCTCCACTTT
CDR3 protein: CAIKGERGDNSPLHF

J gene: TRBJ2-7
D gene: .
clone size: .
V gene: TRBV18
CDR3 DNA: TGTGCCAGCTCACCAAACTTCTCCTACGAGCAGTACTTC
CDR3 protein: CASSPNFSYEQYF